The T cell receptor beta chain under discussion was sequenced for a study of CD8 T cells in ankylosing spondylitis. Regarding the study as a whole: Disease-linked clones reportedly showed significant enrichment in matched ankylosing spondylitis synovial fluid. Made up of under ten highly homologous variants, a TCR beta motif appeared characteristic of ankylosing spondylitis blood. Peripheral blood held disease-linked clones only at relatively low frequency, and these were CD8+.

This CDR3 region has 16 residues. V lost 2 bases and J lost 2, with 15 bases in between. Germline CDR1 SGHDT, CDR2 YYEEEE. This clonotype was recorded at least ten times. Its target is not known. Libraries for TCR beta were made by quantitative 5'-RACE with molecular barcodes. TCRdb redid the calling of the 5' RACE reads with MiXCR, one entry per CDR3 protein. The sample holds about 130,000 distinct CDR3 sequences, roughly 7.3% seen once. This sequence was found in a male donor with ankylosing spondylitis or in good health (not recorded which). The material sequenced was blood, either unsorted or a sorted T cell fraction (not recorded which). This chain connects TRBV5-6 to TRBJ2-3; D may be TRBD1 (6 bases). This CDR3 is CASSFWAGVDTDTQYF. Written as DNA, the CDR3 is TGTGCCAGCAGCTTTTGGGCAGGGGTAGACACAGATACGCAGTATTTT.